This T cell receptor (beta chain) was obtained from a study of molecular identifiers for immune sequencing clone quantification. TCRdb ran MiXCR on the PCR reads and lists one entry per CDR3 protein. The profile shows about half a million distinct CDR3 sequences, 25% of them singletons. In this sample, this clonotype turned up a few times. CDR1 and CDR2 from the germline V gene are MNHEY and SVGEGT. This CDR3 is built from 16 residues. V lost 2 bases to trimming and J lost 8 bases; unmatched junction nucleotides: 8. The material sequenced was naive CD8+ T cells from blood, with Jurkat cell RNA spiked in. Subset described: FACS-sorted CD8+CD4-CCR7+CD45RA+ naive T cells. The genes are TRBV6-2 or TRBV6-3 and TRBJ1-6; 8 nucleotides align to TRBD1. The receptor's source is a human donor in good health. Some libraries in this study had Jurkat cell RNA spiked in. The DNA of the CDR3 is TGTGCCAGCAGTTACGCAGGACAGGGATCGGATTCACCCCTCCACTTT. Its protein product is CASSYAGQGSDSPLHF.